The sequence of this T cell receptor beta chain was determined in a study of control samples from healthy donors and cancer patients. Sequencing used immunoSEQ multiplex PCR; TCRdb keeps in-frame clones, though not all of them. The sample records over 150,000 clones, approximately 90% being singletons. There are 13 residues in the CDR3. V dropped 6 bases and J dropped 4 bases, with 12 bases sitting between them. Germline CDR1 WNHNN, CDR2 SYGVQD (reference sequence). This chain joins TRBV10-1 and TRBJ1-1; D gene uncertain. The sample taken for sequencing was blood. The receptor was isolated from a man aged 25 to 45 in good health. The CDR3 loop reads CASSRSGRTEAFF. DNA for the CDR3: TGCGCCAGCAGCCGCTCCGGGCGCACTGAAGCTTTCTTT.